These T cell receptor beta chains were read from a single sample in a study of T cell responses to AZD1222 COVID-19 vaccine. Data came from immunoSEQ multiplex PCR; TCRdb stores just in-frame clones and leaves some out. The table lists over 150,000 clones, just under 90% of them singletons, with 5% to 7% in the top ten. Sequences were derived from peripheral blood, sampled on day 0 of AZD1222 vaccination. These receptors were taken from an adult in good health. CDR3s include the opening cysteine and the closing phenylalanine or tryptophan. D genes are given only for firm matches. Rows give clone size only sometimes, using once, few, many, or a class for an expanded clone.

v_gene	abundance	j_gene	d_gene	CDR3aa	CDR3nt
TRBV3-1/TRBV3-2	-	TRBJ2-2	-	CASSQELVPTGELFF	TGTGCCAGCAGCCAAGAACTAGTACCCACCGGGGAGCTGTTTTTT
TRBV30	-	TRBJ2-1	TRBD2	CAWSIQTSGNEQFF	TGTGCCTGGAGTATCCAGACTAGCGGCAATGAGCAGTTCTTC
TRBV2	once	TRBJ1-5	-	CASSEARPDQPQHF	TGTGCCAGCAGTGAAGCCAGACCCGATCAGCCCCAGCATTTT
TRBV18	once	TRBJ2-2	-	CASSPVIWQDTGELFF	TGTGCCAGCTCACCAGTCATCTGGCAGGACACCGGGGAGCTGTTTTTT
TRBV28	-	TRBJ2-1	-	CASSPPSDLNEQFF	TGTGCCAGCAGTCCTCCTAGCGACTTAAATGAGCAGTTCTTC
TRBV7-7	once	TRBJ2-2	-	CASTPGTANTGELFF	TGTGCTAGCACCCCCGGGACGGCGAACACCGGGGAGCTGTTTTTT
TRBV19	-	TRBJ1-6	TRBD1	CASSFGQGYNSPLHF	TGTGCCAGTAGTTTCGGACAGGGTTATAATTCACCCCTCCACTTT
TRBV5-1	-	TRBJ1-3	-	CASKEGSVSGNTIYF	TGCGCCAGCAAGGAAGGGTCAGTTTCTGGAAACACCATATATTTT
TRBV7-2	many	TRBJ2-4	TRBD1	CASSPGQFMLAKNIQYF	TGTGCCAGCAGCCCGGGACAGTTCATGCTAGCCAAAAACATTCAGTACTTC
TRBV6-1	-	TRBJ1-3	TRBD1	CASSDQRGRRNTIYF	TGTGCCAGCAGTGATCAGAGGGGGCGAAGAAACACCATATATTTT
TRBV6-1	-	TRBJ2-7	TRBD2	CASSLTSGTYEQYF	TGTGCCAGCAGTCTGACTAGCGGTACCTACGAGCAGTACTTC
TRBV19	-	TRBJ2-1	-	CASSREVFGSSYNEQFF	TGTGCCAGTAGTCGAGAGGTGTTCGGTAGCTCCTACAATGAGCAGTTCTTC
TRBV2	-	TRBJ2-7	-	CASSPDLPYEQYF	TGTGCCAGCAGTCCAGACTTACCCTACGAGCAGTACTTC
TRBV6-2/TRBV6-3	-	TRBJ1-2	TRBD1	CASSDRGQDGYTF	TGTGCCAGCAGTGACAGGGGGCAGGATGGCTACACCTTC
TRBV18	-	TRBJ1-4	-	CASSPAALNEKLFF	TGTGCCAGCTCACCCGCCGCTCTAAATGAAAAACTGTTTTTT
TRBV30	-	TRBJ2-5	-	CAWSVLETQYF	TGTGCCTGGAGTGTACTAGAGACCCAGTACTTC
TRBV27	-	TRBJ1-2	TRBD1	CASSLGQADYGYTF	TGTGCCAGCAGTTTAGGACAGGCCGACTATGGCTACACCTTC
TRBV6-5	-	TRBJ1-6	-	CASSRQEHNSPLHF	TGTGCCAGCAGTAGACAGGAGCATAATTCACCCCTCCACTTT
TRBV6-5	-	TRBJ2-2	TRBD1	CASSYSDRMNTGELFF	TGTGCCAGCAGTTACTCGGACAGGATGAACACCGGGGAGCTGTTTTTT
TRBV15	-	TRBJ1-4	TRBD1	CATSRERAGGNEKLFF	TGTGCCACCAGCAGAGAAAGGGCAGGGGGTAATGAAAAACTGTTTTTT
TRBV15	-	TRBJ1-5	TRBD1	CATLPSGGRGAQHF	TGTGCCACCCTACCTTCGGGTGGCAGGGGGGCCCAGCATTTT
TRBV12-3/TRBV12-4	once	TRBJ1-2	-	CASSSGGNYGYTF	TGTGCCAGCAGCTCAGGTGGAAACTATGGCTACACCTTC
TRBV28	-	TRBJ1-3	-	CASSFRTAIGNTIYF	TGTGCCAGCAGTTTCAGGACAGCCATTGGAAACACCATATATTTT
TRBV4-1	-	TRBJ2-7	TRBD2	CASSQGNLAGGFATSYEQYF	TGCGCCAGCAGCCAAGGGAACCTAGCGGGGGGATTCGCTACTTCCTACGAGCAGTACTTC
TRBV11-2	-	TRBJ2-7	TRBD1	CASSPGTGRPYEQYF	TGTGCCAGCAGCCCTGGGACAGGGCGTCCCTACGAGCAGTACTTC
TRBV28	-	TRBJ1-3	-	CASSSPPEGNGNTIYF	TGTGCCAGCAGTTCCCCCCCCGAGGGGAACGGAAACACCATATATTTT
TRBV28	-	TRBJ1-4	-	CASSLGGNEKLFF	TGTGCCAGCAGTTTAGGCGGTAATGAAAAACTGTTTTTT
TRBV5-1	-	TRBJ2-5	TRBD2	CASSVTSDRQETQYF	TGCGCCAGCAGCGTGACTAGCGACCGCCAAGAGACCCAGTACTTC
TRBV30	-	TRBJ1-3	-	CAWRTGRGNTIYF	TGTGCCTGGAGGACAGGACGAGGAAACACCATATATTTT
TRBV19	-	TRBJ1-2	-	CASSLPPGYTF	TGTGCCAGTAGCCTACCGCCCGGCTACACCTTC
TRBV4-1	-	TRBJ2-7	TRBD1	CASSRDRAYEQYF	TGCGCCAGCAGCCGTGACAGGGCCTACGAGCAGTACTTC
TRBV3-1/TRBV3-2	-	TRBJ2-3	-	CASSQPGTPDTQYF	TGTGCCAGCAGCCAGCCCGGGACCCCAGATACGCAGTATTTT
TRBV7-8	-	TRBJ2-7	-	CASSLGTGEQYF	TGTGCCAGCAGCTTAGGTACGGGCGAGCAGTACTTC
TRBV5-6	few	TRBJ2-7	-	CASSPPDISYEQYF	TGTGCCAGCAGTCCCCCGGACATCTCCTACGAGCAGTACTTC
TRBV7-3	-	TRBJ1-6	-	CASSQTPNNSPLHF	TGTGCCAGCAGCCAAACTCCAAATAATTCACCCCTCCACTTT
TRBV28	-	TRBJ2-6	-	CASSPGGRPPTGANVLTF	TGTGCCAGCAGCCCAGGAGGGAGACCACCAACTGGGGCCAACGTCCTGACTTTC
TRBV5-4	-	TRBJ2-1	-	CASSINEQFF	TGTGCCAGCAGCATCAATGAGCAGTTCTTC
TRBV7-2	-	TRBJ1-2	-	CASSLDSRRVSF	TGTGCCAGCAGCTTAGACAGTCGGAGAGTTTCCTTC
TRBV5-1	-	TRBJ2-5	-	CASSQTASQETQYF	TGCGCCAGCAGCCAGACAGCCAGCCAAGAGACCCAGTACTTC
TRBV28	once	TRBJ2-7	TRBD2	CASSHTSGSQGWYF	TGTGCCAGCAGCCATACTAGCGGGAGTCAAGGATGGTACTTC
TRBV6-1	-	TRBJ1-1	TRBD1	CASSERGQGVTEAFF	TGTGCCAGCAGTGAAAGGGGACAGGGAGTCACTGAAGCTTTCTTT
TRBV6-7	-	TRBJ1-4	-	CASSFLTGRNEKLFF	TGTGCCAGCAGTTTTTTGACAGGCCGTAATGAAAAACTGTTTTTT
TRBV12-3/TRBV12-4	-	TRBJ1-5	-	CASTRRGQPQHF	TGTGCCAGCACCCGTAGAGGACAGCCCCAGCATTTT
TRBV12-3/TRBV12-4	-	TRBJ2-7	-	CASSLAPWEQYF	TGTGCCAGCAGTTTAGCGCCTTGGGAGCAGTACTTC
TRBV30	-	TRBJ1-1	-	CAWMAAGIEAFF	TGTGCCTGGATGGCGGCGGGGATTGAAGCTTTCTTT
TRBV18	-	TRBJ1-5	TRBD1	CASSLQGTQPQHF	TGTGCCAGCTCACTACAGGGGACTCAGCCCCAGCATTTT
TRBV29-1	-	TRBJ2-1	TRBD2	CSVRRLAGVHIEQFF	TGCAGCGTAAGGAGGCTAGCGGGAGTTCACATTGAGCAGTTCTTC
TRBV6-1	-	TRBJ1-1	-	CASSDRGEPNTEAFF	TGTGCCAGCAGTGATCGAGGGGAACCGAACACTGAAGCTTTCTTT
TRBV18	-	TRBJ2-3	-	CASSPVLVLSTDTQYF	TGTGCCAGCTCACCAGTACTAGTTCTGAGCACAGATACGCAGTATTTT
TRBV2	few	TRBJ2-3	-	CASTGTNTDTQYF	TGTGCCAGCACGGGGACAAACACAGATACGCAGTATTTT
TRBV29-1	-	TRBJ1-2	-	CSVEFADGYTF	TGCAGCGTTGAATTTGCCGATGGCTACACCTTC